This T cell receptor beta chain is from a study of T cells in Graves' hyperthyroidism and ophthalmopathy. Whole-study findings and limits: Ophthalmopathy was model-predicted a median approximately six months pre-onset. Researchers report that a 13 V-J model separated ophthalmopathy from stable hyperthyroidism.

The CDR3 regions of TCR beta were amplified from RNA transcripts. First-round RT-PCR targeting the TCR CDR3 was performed with the HTBI primer set. TCRdb redid the calling of the multiplex PCR reads with MiXCR, one entry per CDR3 protein. Here the sample spans over 700,000 distinct CDR3 sequences, about 17% being singletons. Criteria for exclusion of patients were uncontrolled infection, other autoimmune disease, pregnancy or lactation. Based on clinical symptoms, serum thyroxine and TRAb, thyroid ultrasound and orbital computed tomography, diagnoses were reached. Trimming cost V 5 bases and J 3 bases, with 10 bases left between them. CDR1 SNHLY and CDR2 FYNNEI come from the germline V gene. The CDR3 runs 13 residues. This clonotype was seen more than once but under ten times. Its target is unknown.

The sequencing sample was made of blood. This chain joins TRBV2 and TRBJ1-1, with D unclear. This TCR came from a woman between 50 and 59 years old with Graves' hyperthyroidism that later progressed to Graves' ophthalmopathy. CDR3 sequence (DNA): TGTGCCAGCAGTTGGCAGCCGGACACTGAAGCTTTCTTT. The encoded protein is CASSWQPDTEAFF. Combining the CDR3 with reference TRBV2 and TRBJ1-1 gives the whole variable domain EPEVTQTPSHQVTQMGQEVILRCVPISNHLYFYWYRQILGQKVEFLVSFYNNEISEKSEIFDDQFSVERPDGSNFTLKIRSTKLEDSAMYFCASSWQPDTEAFFGQGTRLTVV.